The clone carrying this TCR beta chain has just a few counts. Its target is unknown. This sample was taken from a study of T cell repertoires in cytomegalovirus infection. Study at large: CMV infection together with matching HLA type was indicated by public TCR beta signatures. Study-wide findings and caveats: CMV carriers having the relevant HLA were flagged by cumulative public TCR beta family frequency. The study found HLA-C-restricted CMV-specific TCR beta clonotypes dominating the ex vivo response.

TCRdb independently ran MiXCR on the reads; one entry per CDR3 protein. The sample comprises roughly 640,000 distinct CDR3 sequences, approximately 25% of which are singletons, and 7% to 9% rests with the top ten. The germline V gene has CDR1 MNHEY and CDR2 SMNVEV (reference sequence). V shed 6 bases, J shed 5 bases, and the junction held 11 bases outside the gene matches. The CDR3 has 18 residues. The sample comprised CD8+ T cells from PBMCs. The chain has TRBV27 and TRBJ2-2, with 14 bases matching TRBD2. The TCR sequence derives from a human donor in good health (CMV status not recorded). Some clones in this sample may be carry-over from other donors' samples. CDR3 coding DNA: TGTGCCAGCAGCAAGGGACTAGCGGGGGCCTCGTTGACCGGGGAGCTGTTTTTT. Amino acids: CASSKGLAGASLTGELFF.